The 2 T cell receptor beta chains below were found in one sample sequenced in a study of blood T cell repertoires in COVID-19. TCRdb's copy holds only in-frame clones and misses some; the assay was immunoSEQ multiplex PCR. The sample contains 200,000 to 250,000 clones, 84% of which appear only once. The sample taken for sequencing was PBMCs or T cells enriched from blood (not recorded which). These receptors originate from a middle-aged woman who had recovered from COVID-19.

This chain uses TRBV20-1 with TRBJ2-2, with D unclear. V was clipped by 5 bases and J by 2 bases, with 9 bases between them. The CDR3 sequence is 13 residues long. Germline CDR1 reads DFQATT; CDR2 reads SNEGSKA (reference sequence). CDR3 in amino acids: CSARDQNTGELFF. CDR3 coding DNA: TGCAGTGCTCGTGACCAAAACACCGGGGAGCTGTTTTTT.

The J gene is TRBJ2-7, the V gene TRBV5-4; D may be TRBD2 (7 bases). Germline-derived CDR1 and CDR2 are SGHNT and YYREEE (reference sequence). This CDR3 spans 15 amino acids. V was shortened by 4 bases and J by 0 bases, with 14 bases between the two germline ends. CDR3 amino acids: CASSRTAGNSYEQYV. The CDR3 nucleotides read TGTGCCAGCAGCCGGACAGCGGGGAACTCCTACGAGCAGTACGTC.